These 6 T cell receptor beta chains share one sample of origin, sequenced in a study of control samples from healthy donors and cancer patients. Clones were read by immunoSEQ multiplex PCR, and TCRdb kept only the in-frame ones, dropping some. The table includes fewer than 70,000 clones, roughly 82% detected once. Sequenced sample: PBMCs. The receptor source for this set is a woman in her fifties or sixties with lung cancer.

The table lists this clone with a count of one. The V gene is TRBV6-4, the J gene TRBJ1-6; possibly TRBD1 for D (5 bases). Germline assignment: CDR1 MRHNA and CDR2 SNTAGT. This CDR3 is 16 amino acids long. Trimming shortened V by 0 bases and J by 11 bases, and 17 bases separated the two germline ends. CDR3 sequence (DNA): TGTGCCAGCAGTGACTCGGTGTGGCGGCGGGGGACACCCCTCCACTTT. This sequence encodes CASSDSVWRRGTPLHF.

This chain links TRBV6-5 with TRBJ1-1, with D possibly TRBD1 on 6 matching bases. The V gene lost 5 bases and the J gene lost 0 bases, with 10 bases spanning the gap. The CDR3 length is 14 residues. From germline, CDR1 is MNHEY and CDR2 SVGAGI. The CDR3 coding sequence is TGTGCCAGCAGTACGACAGGCATGAACACTGAAGCTTTCTTT. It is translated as CASSTTGMNTEAFF.

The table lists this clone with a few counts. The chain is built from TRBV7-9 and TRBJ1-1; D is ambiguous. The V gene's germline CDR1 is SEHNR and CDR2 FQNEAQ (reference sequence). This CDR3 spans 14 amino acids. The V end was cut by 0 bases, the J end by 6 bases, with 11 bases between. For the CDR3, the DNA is TGTGCCAGCAGCTTAGCCGGGCACGGAGCTGAAGCTTTCTTT. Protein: CASSLAGHGAEAFF. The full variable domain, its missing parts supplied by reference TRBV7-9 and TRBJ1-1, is DTGVSQNPRHKITKRGQNVTFRCDPISEHNRLYWYRQTLGQGPEFLTYFQNEAQLEKSRLLSDRFSAERPKGSFSTLEIQRTEQGDSAMYLCASSLAGHGAEAFFGQGTRLTVV.

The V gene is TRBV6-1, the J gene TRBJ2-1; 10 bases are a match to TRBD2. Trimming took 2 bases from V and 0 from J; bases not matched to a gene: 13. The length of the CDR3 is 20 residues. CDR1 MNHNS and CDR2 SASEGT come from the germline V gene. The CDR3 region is CASSEWASGGLRSSYNEQFF. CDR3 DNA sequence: TGTGCCAGCAGTGAATGGGCTAGCGGGGGCCTTAGGAGCTCCTACAATGAGCAGTTCTTC.

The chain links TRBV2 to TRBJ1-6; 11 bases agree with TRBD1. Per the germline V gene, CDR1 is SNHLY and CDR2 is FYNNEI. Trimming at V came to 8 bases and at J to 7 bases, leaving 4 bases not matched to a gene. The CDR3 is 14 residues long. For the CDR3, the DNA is TGTGCCAGCGGATGGGACAGGGGGAATTCACCCCTCCACTTT. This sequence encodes CASGWDRGNSPLHF.

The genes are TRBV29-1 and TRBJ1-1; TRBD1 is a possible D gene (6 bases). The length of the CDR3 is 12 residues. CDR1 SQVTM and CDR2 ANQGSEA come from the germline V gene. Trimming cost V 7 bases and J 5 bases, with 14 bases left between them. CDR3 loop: CSALQGPTEAFF. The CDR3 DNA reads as TGCAGCGCCTTACAGGGCCCAACTGAAGCTTTCTTT.